The 22 T cell receptor beta chains below come from one sample, sequenced in a study of T cells in Graves' hyperthyroidism and ophthalmopathy. Amplified TCR beta CDR3 regions derived from RNA transcripts. The HTBI primer set was used in a first-round RT-PCR of the TCR CDR3. One entry per CDR3 protein, called by TCRdb with MiXCR from the multiplex PCR reads. Of some 500,000 distinct CDR3 sequences listed, roughly an eighth are singletons. Sequenced input: blood. These receptor sequences come from a woman aged 18-29 years with Graves' hyperthyroidism.

This clonotype was counted many times. This chain connects TRBV19 to TRBJ2-3, with TRBD1 matching 8 bases. Germline trimming cut 9 bases from V and 2 bases from J; bases unmatched to any gene: 13. Germline-derived CDR1 and CDR2 are LNHDA and SQIVND (reference sequence). The CDR3 runs 16 residues. The CDR3 DNA is TGTGCCAGCCGCCAATCCGGGACAGGACACACAGATACGCAGTATTTT. Protein sequence: CASRQSGTGHTDTQYF.

The sample holds many counts of this clonotype. The chain joins TRBV28 to TRBJ1-1; D unresolved. The CDR3 sequence is 12 residues long. V lost 6 bases and J lost 8, with 13 bases in between. CDR1 MDHEN and CDR2 SYDVKM come from the germline V gene. The CDR3 loop is CASRFISGEAFF. In DNA, the CDR3 is TGTGCCAGCAGATTTATAAGCGGCGAAGCTTTCTTT.

This clonotype has at least ten counts. The chain employs TRBV7-3 and TRBJ2-7, with D uncertain. There are 11 residues in the CDR3. Germline values: CDR1 SGHTA, CDR2 FQGTGA. The V end lost 5 bases, the J end lost 2 bases, and 4 bases lay between the germline ends. CDR3 DNA: TGTGCCAGCAGCCCGCCCTACGAGCAGTACGTC. Translated, it gives CASSPPYEQYV.

This clonotype was detected only a few times. The chain couples TRBV4-1 to TRBJ2-1, with D unclear. Deletions cut 8 bases from V and 2 bases from J, with 10 bases between. Germline lookup yields CDR1 MGHRA and CDR2 YSYEKL. CDR3 length: 13 amino acids. CDR3 amino acids: CASGVAPYNEQFF. CDR3 coding DNA: TGCGCCAGCGGGGTAGCTCCCTACAATGAGCAGTTCTTC.

Only a few counts were recorded for this clonotype. The rearrangement links TRBV30 to TRBJ2-7; possible D gene TRBD2, 6 bases. CDR3 length: 11 amino acids. Trimming left V 7 bases short and J 3 bases short, with 10 bases between. CDR1 and CDR2 from the germline V gene are GTSNPN and SVGIG (reference sequence). CDR3 in DNA: TGTGCCTTTGGGCGGGGCTACGAGCAGTACTTC. Residues: CAFGRGYEQYF.

This clonotype showed up many times. CDR3 nucleotides: TGCAGTGCGTCCTCTGGCGGGAGCTACGAGCAGTACTTC. Amino acids: CSASSGGSYEQYF. The chain recombines TRBV20-1 with TRBJ2-7, with TRBD2 identical over 7 bases. Germline CDR1 reads DFQATT; CDR2 reads SNEGSKA (reference sequence). The CDR3 spans 13 residues. V dropped 6 bases and J dropped 3; count of bases not matched to a gene: 8.

The table lists this clonotype with many counts. The CDR3 DNA sequence: TGTGCCAGTAGTACGGACAGGTGGAACACTGAAGCTTTCTTT. The encoded protein is CASSTDRWNTEAFF. The chain has TRBV19 and TRBJ1-1; the match to TRBD1 covers 7 bases. Trimming took 4 bases from V and 1 from J; bases not matched to a gene: 3. The CDR3 consists of 14 residues. Germline-derived CDR1 and CDR2 are LNHDA and SQIVND (reference sequence).

This clonotype was observed a few times. A much larger clone sits a single nucleotide away, making a read error possible. The rearrangement joins TRBV7-9 to TRBJ2-7, with a weak D call TRBD1 (5 bases). Per the germline V gene, CDR1 is SEHNR and CDR2 is FQNEAQ (reference sequence). Trimming stripped 7 bases from V and 2 bases from J, with 9 bases between. The CDR3 extends over 12 amino acids. CDR3 sequence reads: CASTPTAYEQYF. CDR3 coding DNA: TGTGCCAGCACTCCGACAGCCTACGAGCAGTACTTC.

This clonotype has only a few counts. The rearrangement joins TRBV30 to TRBJ2-1, with TRBD2 matching over 11 bases. Germline CDR1 GTSNPN, CDR2 SVGIG (reference sequence). The CDR3 length is 15 residues. The V and J ends lost 5 bases and 9 bases, in that order; junction bases with no gene match: 12. CDR3 DNA: TGTGCCTGGGACCTAACTAGCGGGAGTTTGCTTGAGCAGTTCTTC. This encodes CAWDLTSGSLLEQFF.

This clonotype was detected many times. The chain recombines TRBV3-1 with TRBJ2-6, with 8 bases matching TRBD2. The CDR3 runs to 15 residues. Per the germline V gene, CDR1 is LGHDT and CDR2 is YNNKEL (reference sequence). The ends lost 7 bases at V and 2 bases at J; junction bases unmatched: 4. The CDR3 sequence: CASTLTSAGANVLTF. CDR3 nucleotides: TGTGCCAGCACCCTGACTAGCGCTGGGGCCAACGTCCTGACTTTC.

Notes on this clonotype: A much larger clone sits a single nucleotide away, making a read error possible. CDR3 region: CSARAVPPAYAFF. The CDR3 DNA follows: TGCAGTGCTAGAGCTGTGCCGCCAGCCTATGCTTTCTTT. The rearrangement uses TRBV20-1 and TRBJ1-1; D is undetermined. Trimming pared 1 base from V and 11 bases from J, leaving 17 bases between. Germline V lookup: CDR1 DFQATT, CDR2 SNEGSKA (reference sequence). The CDR3 totals 13 residues.

This clonotype was recorded at least ten times. The rearrangement links TRBV2 to TRBJ2-7; D may be TRBD1 (5 bases). This CDR3 is 12 amino acids long. V dropped 6 bases and J dropped 6 bases, with 12 bases sitting between them. The germline V gene encodes CDR1 SNHLY and CDR2 FYNNEI. The CDR3 DNA sequence: TGTGCCAGCAGGGACACCTCCCTCGAGCAGTACGTC. This encodes CASRDTSLEQYV.

The chain joins TRBV4-1 to TRBJ2-3, with 7 bases matching TRBD2. This CDR3 is built from 15 residues. Looked up from germline, CDR1 is MGHRA and CDR2 is YSYEKL. Trimming cost V 0 bases and J 0 bases; bases outside gene matches: 0. CDR3 sequence reads: CASSQDSGSTDTQYF. In nucleotides, the CDR3 is TGCGCCAGCAGCCAAGATAGCGGGAGCACAGATACGCAGTATTTT.

This clonotype was observed many times. The chain uses TRBV7-3 and TRBJ2-1; the D gene could be TRBD1 or TRBD2 (5 bases each). Per germline, CDR1 SGHTA and CDR2 FQGTGA. The CDR3 loop spans 15 amino acids. V gave up 5 bases and J gave up 8 bases, with 19 bases separating them. The CDR3 loop reads CASSPSKGGGHEQFF. Here the CDR3 DNA reads TGTGCCAGCAGCCCCTCCAAGGGTGGGGGTCATGAGCAGTTCTTC.

In regard to this clonotype: This may be a read error, as it is one base from a much larger clone. This chain connects TRBV11-2 to TRBJ2-1; 11 bases line up with TRBD2. Germline lookup yields CDR1 SGHAT and CDR2 FQNNGV. The CDR3 has 18 residues. The CDR3 loop reads CVSSLDVSGRAISDEQFF. The DNA of the CDR3 is TGTGTCAGCAGCTTAGACGTTAGCGGGAGGGCCATTAGCGATGAGCAGTTCTTC.

The sample holds one count of this clonotype. This sequence may be a read error, since a much larger clone differs from it by one base. The rearrangement links TRBV5-4 to TRBJ2-3, with 11 positions matching TRBD2. The CDR3 totals 16 residues. Germline V CDR1 and CDR2: SGHNT, YYREEE (reference sequence). CDR3 region: CAGSTFSGRGPDTQYF. Written as DNA, the CDR3 is TGTGCCGGCAGCACCTTTAGCGGGAGGGGTCCAGATACGCAGTATTTT.

This clonotype was recorded at least ten times. The chain couples TRBV18 to TRBJ2-2, with 7 nucleotides matching TRBD1. Germline CDR1 reads KGHSH; CDR2 reads LQKENI. With 3 bases clipped from V and 4 bases from J, the junction kept 11 bases outside the gene matches. The CDR3 is made up of 17 amino acids. In DNA, the CDR3 is TGTGCCAGCTCACCCCGAGCTGGGACAGACCCCACCGGGGAGCTGTTTTTT. This translates into CASSPRAGTDPTGELFF.

At least ten counts were recorded for this clonotype. The chain links TRBV19 to TRBJ1-4; D not certain. This CDR3 has 11 amino acids. The V gene lost 6 bases and the J gene lost 10 bases, with 9 bases spanning the gap. Germline V gene lookup returns CDR1 LNHDA and CDR2 SQIVND (reference sequence). CDR3 coding DNA: TGTGCCAGTAGGAGGACGGGAAAACTGTTTTTT. Its translation: CASRRTGKLFF.

This clonotype appeared a few times. J is TRBJ2-1 and V is TRBV6-1; D may be TRBD1 (6 bases). The CDR3 is 15 residues long. V lost 4 bases to trimming and J lost 10 bases, with 20 bases between them. Germline V lookup: CDR1 MNHNS, CDR2 SASEGT. CDR3 in DNA: TGTGCCAGCAGTGCATCCGGGACACCTTTAGGGGAGCAGTTCTTC. It is translated as CASSASGTPLGEQFF.

This clonotype was seen repeatedly, ten times or more. The rearrangement uses TRBV20-1 and TRBJ2-3, with a tentative D call TRBD2 (5 bases). CDR1 DFQATT and CDR2 SNEGSKA come from the germline V gene (reference sequence). The CDR3 is 15 amino acids. V was shortened by 6 bases and J by 1 base, with 17 bases between the two germline ends. The CDR3 DNA sequence: TGCAGTGCCAAACAATTTCGTAGCGGCACAGATACGCAGTATTTT. Its protein product is CSAKQFRSGTDTQYF.

The chain links TRBV19 to TRBJ2-7; D remains ambiguous. The V gene's germline CDR1 is LNHDA and CDR2 SQIVND (reference sequence). This CDR3 has 13 residues. CDR3 DNA sequence: TGTGCCAGTATGGCTATAGAGTCCTCCGAGCAGTACGTC. Encoded protein: CASMAIESSEQYV.

This clonotype was picked up many times. This chain joins TRBV6-1 and TRBJ2-3; 7 nucleotides line up with TRBD1. The V and J ends lost 6 bases and 6 bases, in that order; junction bases with no gene match: 6. Per the germline V gene, CDR1 is MNHNS and CDR2 is SASEGT. The CDR3 covers 13 residues. In nucleotides, the CDR3 is TGTGCCAGCAGGTCAACAGGGGTGGATACGCAGTATTTT. Translated, it gives CASRSTGVDTQYF.